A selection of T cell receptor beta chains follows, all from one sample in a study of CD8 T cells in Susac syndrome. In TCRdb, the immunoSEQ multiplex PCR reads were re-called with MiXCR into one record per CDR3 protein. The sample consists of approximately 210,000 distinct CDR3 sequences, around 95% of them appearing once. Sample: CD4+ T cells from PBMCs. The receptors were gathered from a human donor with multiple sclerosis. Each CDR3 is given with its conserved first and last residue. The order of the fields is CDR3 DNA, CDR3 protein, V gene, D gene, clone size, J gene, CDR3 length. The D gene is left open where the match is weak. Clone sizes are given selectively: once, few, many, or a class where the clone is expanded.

DNA: TGCGCCAGCAGCCAAGATCGGAGCCCTGGCTACACCTTC
CDR3: CASSQDRSPGYTF
V: TRBV4-1
D: .
size: .
J: TRBJ1-2
length: 13

DNA: TGTGCCAGCAGCGTTGCGGTGAGCACAGATACGCAGTATTTT
CDR3: CASSVAVSTDTQYF
V: TRBV9
D: .
size: few
J: TRBJ2-3
length: 14

DNA: TGTGCCACCAGTGAGGAAGGCGTCCGGGATACGCAGTATTTT
CDR3: CATSEEGVRDTQYF
V: TRBV24-1
D: .
size: once
J: TRBJ2-3
length: 14

DNA: TGCAGTGCTACACACAATGAGCAGTTCTTC
CDR3: CSATHNEQFF
V: TRBV20-1
D: .
size: .
J: TRBJ2-1
length: 10

DNA: TGCAGTGCTCCTTCCGGACAGAGGGAGACCCAGTACTTC
CDR3: CSAPSGQRETQYF
V: TRBV20-1
D: .
size: .
J: TRBJ2-5
length: 13

DNA: TGTGCCAGCAGCCACCAGAGGAACACTGAAGCTTTCTTT
CDR3: CASSHQRNTEAFF
V: TRBV14
D: .
size: .
J: TRBJ1-1
length: 13

DNA: TGCGCCAGCAGCTTGGTTTTGAGCGGGGGGGCCTCAGATACGCAGTATTTT
CDR3: CASSLVLSGGASDTQYF
V: TRBV5-1
D: TRBD2
size: .
J: TRBJ2-3
length: 17

DNA: TGTGCCAGCAGCCAAGGCCCAGGGGCGCGGGGCTATGGCTACACCTTC
CDR3: CASSQGPGARGYGYTF
V: TRBV12-3/TRBV12-4
D: .
size: once
J: TRBJ1-2
length: 16

DNA: TGTGCCAGCAGTGGGAGCGGGAGCTGGGATACGCAGTATTTT
CDR3: CASSGSGSWDTQYF
V: TRBV28
D: TRBD2
size: .
J: TRBJ2-3
length: 14

DNA: TGTGCCAGCAGCTTCGGGACTACCTACAATGAGCAGTTCTTC
CDR3: CASSFGTTYNEQFF
V: TRBV11-2
D: TRBD2
size: once
J: TRBJ2-1
length: 14

DNA: TGTGCCAGCAGCCGCCGGGACAGGCCATACAATGAGCAGTTCTTC
CDR3: CASSRRDRPYNEQFF
V: TRBV7-9
D: TRBD1
size: .
J: TRBJ2-1
length: 15

DNA: TGTGCCAGCAGCGCTTTGGACAGGGAGAACGAGCAGTACTTC
CDR3: CASSALDRENEQYF
V: TRBV5-6
D: TRBD1
size: .
J: TRBJ2-7
length: 14

DNA: TGTGCCAGCAGCCAAGGGGGATCTGGTGAAGCTTTCTTT
CDR3: CASSQGGSGEAFF
V: TRBV3-1
D: .
size: .
J: TRBJ1-1
length: 13

DNA: TGTGCCAGCATCCCGGAGGGACTAGCAGTCGGCGAGCAGTACTTC
CDR3: CASIPEGLAVGEQYF
V: TRBV11-2
D: TRBD2
size: .
J: TRBJ2-7
length: 15

DNA: TGCGCCAGCAGCTCCTACTCCGGGACACGCAATGAGCAGTTCTTC
CDR3: CASSSYSGTRNEQFF
V: TRBV5-1
D: .
size: once
J: TRBJ2-1
length: 15

DNA: TGTGCCAGCAGCCAACGTGCAGGGGGCGGCACTGAAGCTTTCTTT
CDR3: CASSQRAGGGTEAFF
V: TRBV3-1
D: TRBD1
size: .
J: TRBJ1-1
length: 15

DNA: TGTGCCAGCAGCGCCCGACTGGACAGGGCAGAGACCCAGTACTTC
CDR3: CASSARLDRAETQYF
V: TRBV9
D: TRBD1
size: .
J: TRBJ2-5
length: 15

DNA: TGTGCCACCAGCAGAGTAGTTAACGCGGGTACGCAGTATTTT
CDR3: CATSRVVNAGTQYF
V: TRBV15
D: .
size: once
J: TRBJ2-3
length: 14

DNA: TGTGCCAGCAGGCTACAGGGACGGGGGCAGCCCCAGCATTTT
CDR3: CASRLQGRGQPQHF
V: TRBV6-5
D: .
size: .
J: TRBJ1-5
length: 14

DNA: TGCAGTGCTTCAGGGGACAGCGTCTCCTACGAGCAGTACTTC
CDR3: CSASGDSVSYEQYF
V: TRBV20-1
D: TRBD1
size: once
J: TRBJ2-7
length: 14

DNA: TGTGCCAGCAGTTCCCGACTAGCGGGGGGGTCCAATGAGCAGTTCTTC
CDR3: CASSSRLAGGSNEQFF
V: TRBV14
D: TRBD2
size: .
J: TRBJ2-1
length: 16

DNA: TGCAGCGGAATCGAGGGGACAGGCCAAACCGGGGAGCTGTTTTTT
CDR3: CSGIEGTGQTGELFF
V: TRBV29-1
D: TRBD1
size: .
J: TRBJ2-2
length: 15

DNA: TGTGCCAGCAGTGTTCGGGGGAAAAAAGAGACCCAGTACTTC
CDR3: CASSVRGKKETQYF
V: TRBV2
D: .
size: .
J: TRBJ2-5
length: 14

DNA: TGTGCCTGGAGTGTACTTGGTAAGACCTACGAGCAGTACTTC
CDR3: CAWSVLGKTYEQYF
V: TRBV30
D: .
size: .
J: TRBJ2-7
length: 14

DNA: TGTGCCAGCAGCGGGGGGACAGGGCCCTACGAGCAGTACTTC
CDR3: CASSGGTGPYEQYF
V: TRBV9
D: TRBD1
size: .
J: TRBJ2-7
length: 14

DNA: TGTGCCAGCTCACCATTACGGGGGGGCAGCACAGATACGCAGTATTTT
CDR3: CASSPLRGGSTDTQYF
V: TRBV18
D: TRBD2
size: .
J: TRBJ2-3
length: 16

DNA: TGTGCCAGCAGTAGGATCGACAATGAGCAGTTCTTC
CDR3: CASSRIDNEQFF
V: TRBV2
D: .
size: .
J: TRBJ2-1
length: 12

DNA: TGTGCCAGTAGTCTTCGGTACTGGGACAGTCTTTCTGGGGCCAACGTCCTGACTTTC
CDR3: CASSLRYWDSLSGANVLTF
V: TRBV19
D: TRBD1
size: .
J: TRBJ2-6
length: 19

DNA: TGCGCCAGCAACCGCGGGGGGCCTTCCTACGAGCAGTACTTC
CDR3: CASNRGGPSYEQYF
V: TRBV5-1
D: TRBD2
size: .
J: TRBJ2-7
length: 14

DNA: TGTGCCACCAGTCAGCAGGGAACAGATACGCAGTATTTT
CDR3: CATSQQGTDTQYF
V: TRBV24-1
D: .
size: once
J: TRBJ2-3
length: 13

DNA: TGTGCCAGCAGCTTACCCGGACAGGGGGTGGACTCTGGAAACACCATATATTTT
CDR3: CASSLPGQGVDSGNTIYF
V: TRBV11-2
D: TRBD1
size: .
J: TRBJ1-3
length: 18

DNA: TGTGCCACCAGCGGTGCGGGGGGAAACTATGGCTACACCTTC
CDR3: CATSGAGGNYGYTF
V: TRBV15
D: .
size: .
J: TRBJ1-2
length: 14

DNA: TGTGCCCCCGTGGCGGGAGGAGGGTACAATGAGCAGTTCTTC
CDR3: CAPVAGGGYNEQFF
V: TRBV15
D: TRBD2
size: .
J: TRBJ2-1
length: 14

DNA: TGTGCCAGCAGTTCCGACGGCGCCAATCAGCCCCAGCATTTT
CDR3: CASSSDGANQPQHF
V: TRBV12-3/TRBV12-4
D: .
size: .
J: TRBJ1-5
length: 14

DNA: TGTGCCAGCAGTGGGAGAGGGCAGGGGTCTCTAGGTGAGCAGTTCTTC
CDR3: CASSGRGQGSLGEQFF
V: TRBV27
D: .
size: once
J: TRBJ2-1
length: 16

DNA: TGTGCCTGGACAGCCGAAGGGAGTGAAGCTTTCTTT
CDR3: CAWTAEGSEAFF
V: TRBV30
D: .
size: .
J: TRBJ1-1
length: 12

DNA: TGTGCCAGCAGCGTAGTCGAGACAATGGGCCAGTACTTC
CDR3: CASSVVETMGQYF
V: TRBV7-8
D: .
size: once
J: TRBJ2-7
length: 13